The next 19 T cell receptor beta chains were all read from a single sample in a study of low-dose radiotherapy and immunotherapy resistance in tumors. Described time point: after trial treatment. Treatment meaning: LDRT plus nivolumab, ipilimumab, low-dose cyclophosphamide and aspirin (RACIN trial). First-strand cDNA relied on TRAV- and TRBV-specific primers spanning alpha and beta chains. The authors ran 15 to 25 PCR cycles to amplify TCRs with a constant-region primer and V-primer adapter. TCRdb reprocessed the reads with MiXCR, giving one entry per CDR3 protein. The table lists tens of thousands of distinct CDR3 sequences, more than 20% of them singletons. Sequenced material: PBMCs, taken after low-dose radiotherapy plus immunotherapy. The receptors derive from a female donor with ovarian cancer.

This clonotype was counted ten times or more. The chain is built from TRBV6-1 and TRBJ1-5; D perhaps matches TRBD1 (5 bases). The CDR3 has 14 amino acids. Trimming pared 3 bases from V and 1 base from J, leaving 7 bases between. Germline V gives CDR1 MNHNS, CDR2 SASEGT. The CDR3 nucleotides read TGTGCCAGCAGTGACGGGACGAGCAATCAGCCCCAGCATTTT. The encoded protein is CASSDGTSNQPQHF.

This clonotype was seen at least ten times. CDR3 coding DNA: TGTGCCAGCAGCCAAGGGGGAGGGACCATGAACACTGAAGCTTTCTTT. It encodes CASSQGGGTMNTEAFF. The chain links TRBV4-2 to TRBJ1-1, with D maybe TRBD1 (5 bases). The CDR3 covers 16 residues. Germline V gene sequence: CDR1 LGHNA, CDR2 YNFKEQ. Trimming took off 1 base at V and 0 bases at J, with 12 bases between the two ends.

This clonotype has at least ten counts. The rearrangement joins TRBV5-4 to TRBJ2-3; 11 bases align to TRBD1. Germline V gives CDR1 SGHNT, CDR2 YYREEE (reference sequence). Trimming cost V 0 bases and J 4 bases; bases outside gene matches: 4. The CDR3 spans 16 residues. The CDR3, as DNA: TGTGCCAGCAGCTTGGTCAAGGGACAGGGGGCAGATACGCAGTATTTT. It codes for CASSLVKGQGADTQYF.

This clonotype was counted at least ten times. The V gene is TRBV30, the J gene TRBJ2-2; D unresolved. Germline loops: CDR1 GTSNPN, CDR2 SVGIG (reference sequence). The V end lost 4 bases, the J end lost 1 base, and 7 bases lay between the germline ends. The CDR3 has 13 amino acids. The CDR3 spells CAWNEMNTGELFF. The DNA for the CDR3 is TGTGCCTGGAATGAAATGAACACCGGGGAGCTGTTTTTT. The whole variable domain, remainder taken from reference TRBV30 and TRBJ2-2, is SQTIHQWPATLVQPVGSPLSLECTVEGTSNPNLYWYRQAAGRGLQLLFYSVGIGQISSEVPQNLSASRPQDRQFILSSKKLLLSDSGFYLCAWNEMNTGELFFGEGSRLTVL.

This clonotype was seen ten or more times. The V gene is TRBV11-3, the J gene TRBJ1-6; TRBD1 might be the D (6 bases). This CDR3 region has 14 residues. V was shortened by 2 bases and J by 5 bases, with 7 bases between the two germline ends. CDR1 SGHNT and CDR2 YENEEA come from the germline V gene. The CDR3 protein is CASSLRTDNSPLHF. CDR3 nucleotide sequence: TGTGCCAGCAGCTTACGGACAGATAATTCACCCCTCCACTTT.

This clonotype was found once. A read error is the likely source, as a far larger clone sits one nucleotide away. The V gene is TRBV6-6, the J gene TRBJ2-2, with 13 positions matching TRBD2. Unmatched junction bases numbered 10, after V lost 2 bases and J lost 13 bases. The CDR3 extends over 16 amino acids. The V gene's germline CDR1 is MNHNY and CDR2 SVGAGI (reference sequence). The CDR3 loop is CASSYRTSGSIRVLFF. For the CDR3, the DNA is TGTGCCAGCAGTTACCGGACTAGCGGGAGTATCAGGGTGCTGTTTTTT.

In this sample, this clonotype turned up many times. This sequence joins TRBV29-1 and TRBJ2-7; 7 bases line up with TRBD1. V was clipped by 6 bases and J by 4 bases; unmatched bases: 6. Germline values: CDR1 SQVTM, CDR2 ANQGSEA. The CDR3 covers 12 residues. As DNA, the CDR3 is TGCAGCGTGGGGGACAGTATATACGAGCAGTACTTC. This sequence encodes CSVGDSIYEQYF.

This clonotype was counted once. The chain combines TRBV6-6 with TRBJ1-5, with 9 bases lining up with TRBD1. V shed 6 bases, J shed 6 bases, and the junction held 9 bases outside the gene matches. CDR3 length equals 15 residues. In germline, CDR1 is MNHNY, CDR2 SVGAGI (reference sequence). The CDR3 sequence: CASRWTGDWSQPQHF. As DNA, the CDR3 is TGTGCCAGCAGATGGACAGGGGATTGGAGTCAGCCCCAGCATTTT.

This clonotype has a count of ten or more. The chain employs TRBV7-3 and TRBJ1-4; 9 nucleotides match TRBD1. Losses at the gene ends were 5 bases for V and 7 bases for J; bases not matched to a gene: 14. This CDR3 region has 17 residues. Per the germline V gene, CDR1 is SGHTA and CDR2 is FQGTGA. CDR3 DNA sequence: TGTGCCAGCAGCCCCACCGTTGGGACAGGGCGAAGTGAAAAACTGTTTTTT. Translated: CASSPTVGTGRSEKLFF.

This clonotype was detected many times. This chain uses TRBV20-1 with TRBJ1-2, with a tentative D call TRBD1 (6 bases). There are 13 residues in the CDR3. Germline CDR1 and CDR2: DFQATT and SNEGSKA (reference sequence). V shed 3 bases and J shed 3 bases, with 11 bases lying between them. The CDR3: CSASVGAHYGYTF. The CDR3 region has the DNA TGCAGTGCTAGTGTGGGGGCACACTATGGCTACACCTTC.

In this sample, this clonotype turned up many times. The chain links TRBV7-6 to TRBJ1-1, with D tentatively TRBD1 (5 bases). CDR1 and CDR2 from the germline V gene are SGHVS and FNYEAQ. The germline V and J ends were trimmed by 3 bases and 3 bases, with 8 bases remaining between them. This CDR3 has 13 amino acids. For the CDR3, the DNA is TGTGCCAGCAGCTTCGGGGGGGACACTGAAGCTTTCTTT. Translating gives CASSFGGDTEAFF.

The table lists this clonotype with a few counts. This rearrangement joins TRBV6-2 or TRBV6-3 to TRBJ1-6, with 11 bases lining up with TRBD1. With V trimmed by 5 bases and J by 5 bases, 2 bases remained unmatched. Germline loops: CDR1 MNHEY, CDR2 SVGEGT. CDR3 length: 15 residues. CDR3 sequence reads: CASSGQGADNSPLHF. The CDR3, as DNA: TGTGCCAGCAGTGGACAGGGGGCTGATAATTCACCCCTCCACTTT.

V is TRBV5-4 and J is TRBJ2-3; maybe TRBD2 (5 bases). The CDR3 sequence is 18 residues long. V lost 5 bases, J lost 4 bases, and 26 bases lay in between. The germline V gene encodes CDR1 SGHNT and CDR2 YYREEE (reference sequence). The CDR3 DNA sequence: TGTGCCAGCAGTTCGGCTAACACTAGATATCGGAGCGCAGATACGCAGTATTTT. Its translation: CASSSANTRYRSADTQYF.

This clonotype appeared many times. The CDR3 DNA sequence: TGTGCCAGCAGCGCGGGACTAGCGGGAAACACCGGGGAGCTGTTTTTT. Its protein product is CASSAGLAGNTGELFF. The chain joins TRBV5-4 to TRBJ2-2, with TRBD2 matching 13 bases. The length of the CDR3 is 16 residues. V lost 4 bases, J lost 2 bases, and 2 bases stayed unmatched. Germline values: CDR1 SGHNT, CDR2 YYREEE (reference sequence).

This clonotype was recorded at least ten times. The genes are TRBV10-3 and TRBJ2-3; D perhaps matches TRBD2 (5 bases). The length of the CDR3 is 13 residues. Germline V gene lookup returns CDR1 ENHRY and CDR2 SYGVKD. V shed 4 bases and J shed 8 bases, with 13 bases lying between them. In DNA, the CDR3 is TGTGCCATCAGTGTCTCCGGGAACCCTACGCAGTATTTT. It encodes CAISVSGNPTQYF.

This clonotype occurred a few times. The gene calls are TRBV3-1 and TRBJ1-5, with D possibly TRBD1 on 5 matching bases. V dropped 0 bases and J dropped 0 bases, with 12 bases sitting between them. The germline V gene encodes CDR1 LGHDT and CDR2 YNNKEL (reference sequence). This CDR3 spans 17 amino acids. The CDR3 region has the DNA TGTGCCAGCAGCCAAGATGGGGGGGGGATTAGCAATCAGCCCCAGCATTTT. This encodes CASSQDGGGISNQPQHF.

This clonotype was seen at least ten times. V and J are TRBV7-8 and TRBJ2-7, with D tentatively TRBD1 (6 bases). This CDR3 spans 13 amino acids. Trimming removed 5 bases at V and 4 bases at J, with 12 bases between. CDR1 is SGHVS and CDR2 is FQNEAQ in the germline V gene. The CDR3 DNA reads as TGTGCCAGCAGCCAGAGGACAGCATACGAGCAGTACTTC. Translating gives CASSQRTAYEQYF.

This clonotype was observed many times. The rearrangement joins TRBV6-2 or TRBV6-3 to TRBJ2-3, with TRBD2 matching 8 bases. There are 18 residues in the CDR3. CDR1 and CDR2 from the germline V gene are MNHEY and SVGEGT. Unmatched junction bases numbered 20, after V lost 7 bases and J lost 5 bases. CDR3 residues: CASTHLAGGGRFGDTQYF. In nucleotides, the CDR3 is TGTGCCAGCACCCACCTAGCCGGTGGCGGGAGGTTTGGAGATACGCAGTATTTT.

This clonotype was recorded many times. The CDR3 protein is CASRKDQGEQYF. As DNA, the CDR3 is TGTGCCAGCAGGAAGGACCAGGGGGAGCAGTACTTC. The genes are TRBV6-2 or TRBV6-3 and TRBJ2-7; tentative D call: TRBD1 (6 bases). V was shortened by 6 bases and J by 7 bases, with 13 bases between the two germline ends. Per the germline V gene, CDR1 is MNHEY and CDR2 is SVGEGT. The CDR3 contains 12 residues.